The T cell receptor (beta chain) under discussion was sequenced for a study of graft-versus-host responses after intestinal transplantation. Study overall: Anti-thymocyte globulin was used for induction in all recipients, who then took tacrolimus and steroids for approximately 3 years.

V gave up 0 bases and J gave up 9 bases, with 6 bases separating them. This CDR3 has 12 residues. The germline V gene encodes CDR1 SGHTA and CDR2 FQGTGA. Here immunoSEQ multiplex PCR was the method, and the copy in TCRdb shows in-frame clones only, minus some. Here the sample spans about 97,000 clones, 75% to 95% being singletons. This TCR was sampled from a human patient who received an intestinal transplant, so some T cells may come from the graft donor. Sequenced here: PBMCs, sampled roughly 68 weeks after intestinal transplant. This rearrangement joins TRBV7-3 to TRBJ2-1; D is tentatively TRBD1 or TRBD2 (5 bases each). The DNA for the CDR3 is TGTGCCAGCAGCTTAACGAGGGGTGAGCAGTTCTTC. Its protein is CASSLTRGEQFF.